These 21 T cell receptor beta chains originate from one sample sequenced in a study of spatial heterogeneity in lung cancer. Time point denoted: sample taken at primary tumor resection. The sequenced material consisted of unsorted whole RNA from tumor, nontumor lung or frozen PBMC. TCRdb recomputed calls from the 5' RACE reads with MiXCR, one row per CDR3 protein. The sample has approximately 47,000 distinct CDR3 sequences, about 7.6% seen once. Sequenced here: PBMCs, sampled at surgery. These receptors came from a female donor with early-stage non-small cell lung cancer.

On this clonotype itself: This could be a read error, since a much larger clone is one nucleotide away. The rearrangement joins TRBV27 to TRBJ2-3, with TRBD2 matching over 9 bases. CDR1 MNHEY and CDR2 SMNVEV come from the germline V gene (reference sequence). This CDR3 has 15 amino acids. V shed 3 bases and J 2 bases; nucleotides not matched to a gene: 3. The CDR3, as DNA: TGTGCCAGCAGTTTTCCTAGCGGGGACACAGATACGCAGTATTTT. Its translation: CASSFPSGDTDTQYF.

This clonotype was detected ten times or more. CDR3 amino acids: CASSEVGRGPYEQYF. The CDR3 bases are TGTGCCAGCAGTGAAGTAGGCAGGGGTCCCTACGAGCAGTACTTC. This chain links TRBV2 with TRBJ2-7; D perhaps matches TRBD1 (6 bases). Germline lookup yields CDR1 SNHLY and CDR2 FYNNEI. V was cut by 1 base and J by 2 bases, with 12 bases left in between. This CDR3 is 15 amino acids long.

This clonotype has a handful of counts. The DNA of the CDR3 is TGCGCCAGCAGCTTCGGGACAGCCAACTATGGCTACACCTTC. Amino acid sequence: CASSFGTANYGYTF. This sequence joins TRBV5-1 and TRBJ1-2, with 7 bases identical to TRBD1. The CDR3 has 14 amino acids. The ends lost 2 bases at V and 2 bases at J; junction bases unmatched: 3. Germline V lookup: CDR1 SGHRS, CDR2 YFSETQ.

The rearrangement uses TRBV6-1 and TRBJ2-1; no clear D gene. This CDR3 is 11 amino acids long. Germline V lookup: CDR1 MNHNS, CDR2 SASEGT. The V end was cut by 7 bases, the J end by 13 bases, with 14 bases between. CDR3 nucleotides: TGTGCCAGCAATTCCCTCCCAGTTCAGTTCTTC. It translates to CASNSLPVQFF.

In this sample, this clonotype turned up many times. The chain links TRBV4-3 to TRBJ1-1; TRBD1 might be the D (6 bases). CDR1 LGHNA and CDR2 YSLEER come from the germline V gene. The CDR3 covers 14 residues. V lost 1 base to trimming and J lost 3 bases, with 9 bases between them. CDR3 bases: TGCGCCAGCAGCCAAGTAGCAGGGGACACTGAAGCTTTCTTT. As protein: CASSQVAGDTEAFF.

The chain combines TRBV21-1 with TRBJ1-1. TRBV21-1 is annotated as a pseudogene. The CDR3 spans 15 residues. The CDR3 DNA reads TGTGCCAGCAGCAAAGACCGGATGTGGAACACTGAAGCTTTCTTT. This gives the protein CASSKDRMWNTEAFF.

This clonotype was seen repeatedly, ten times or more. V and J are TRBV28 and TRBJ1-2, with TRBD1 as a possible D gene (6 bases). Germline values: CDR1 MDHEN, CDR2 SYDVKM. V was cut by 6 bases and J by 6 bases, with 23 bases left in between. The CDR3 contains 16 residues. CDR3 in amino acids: CASRLSGEGGGHGYTF. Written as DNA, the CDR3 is TGTGCCAGCAGGCTATCCGGGGAGGGGGGTGGACATGGCTACACCTTC.

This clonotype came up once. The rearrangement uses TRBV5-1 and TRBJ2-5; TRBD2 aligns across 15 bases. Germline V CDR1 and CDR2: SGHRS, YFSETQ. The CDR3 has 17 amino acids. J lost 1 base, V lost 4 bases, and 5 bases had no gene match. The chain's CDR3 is CASSPGTSGGRQETQYF. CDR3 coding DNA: TGCGCCAGCAGCCCCGGGACTAGCGGGGGGCGCCAAGAGACCCAGTACTTC.

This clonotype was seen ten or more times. In DNA, the CDR3 is TGTGCCAGCAGTTTAAGCTATGAAAAACTGTTTTTT. Protein product: CASSLSYEKLFF. The chain couples TRBV6-1 to TRBJ1-4; D is uncertain. V dropped 5 bases and J dropped 6 bases, with 7 bases sitting between them. The CDR3 is 12 amino acids. Per germline, CDR1 MNHNS and CDR2 SASEGT.

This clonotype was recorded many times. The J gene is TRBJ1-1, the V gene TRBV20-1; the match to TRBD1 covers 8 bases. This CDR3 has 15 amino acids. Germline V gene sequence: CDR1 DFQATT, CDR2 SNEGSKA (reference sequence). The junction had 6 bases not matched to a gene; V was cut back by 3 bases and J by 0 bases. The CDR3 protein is CSARATGAMNTEAFF. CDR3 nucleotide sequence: TGCAGTGCTAGGGCGACAGGGGCCATGAACACTGAAGCTTTCTTT.

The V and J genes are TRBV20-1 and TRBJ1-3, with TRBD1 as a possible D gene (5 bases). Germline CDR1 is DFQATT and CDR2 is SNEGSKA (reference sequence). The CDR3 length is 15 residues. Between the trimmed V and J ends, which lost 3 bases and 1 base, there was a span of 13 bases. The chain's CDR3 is CSASISRGSGNTIYF. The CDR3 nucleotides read TGCAGTGCTAGTATTTCACGGGGGTCTGGAAACACCATATATTTT.

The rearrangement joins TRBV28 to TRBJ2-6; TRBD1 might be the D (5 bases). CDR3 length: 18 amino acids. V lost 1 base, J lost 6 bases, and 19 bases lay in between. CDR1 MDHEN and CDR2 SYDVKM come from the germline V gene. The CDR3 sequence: CASSLSAGSEMQANVLTF. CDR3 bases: TGTGCCAGCAGTTTATCAGCAGGGTCTGAAATGCAGGCCAACGTCCTGACTTTC. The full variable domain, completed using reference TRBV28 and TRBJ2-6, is DVKVTQSSRYLVKRTGEKVFLECVQDMDHENMFWYRQDPGLGLRLIYFSYDVKMKEKGDIPEGYSVSREKKERFSLILESASTNQTSMYLCASSLSAGSEMQANVLTFGAGSRLTVL.

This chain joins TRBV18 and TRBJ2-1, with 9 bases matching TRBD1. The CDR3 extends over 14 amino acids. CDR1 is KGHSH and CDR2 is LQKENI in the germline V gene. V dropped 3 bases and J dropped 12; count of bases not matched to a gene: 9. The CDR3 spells CASSPPGQGTAQFF. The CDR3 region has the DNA TGTGCCAGCTCACCTCCGGGACAGGGTACCGCGCAGTTCTTC.

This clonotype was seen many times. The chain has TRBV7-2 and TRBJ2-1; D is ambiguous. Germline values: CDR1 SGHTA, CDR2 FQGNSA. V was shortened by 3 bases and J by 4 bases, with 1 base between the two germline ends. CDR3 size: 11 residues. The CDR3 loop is CASSFYNEQFF. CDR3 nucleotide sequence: TGTGCCAGCAGCTTTTACAATGAGCAGTTCTTC.

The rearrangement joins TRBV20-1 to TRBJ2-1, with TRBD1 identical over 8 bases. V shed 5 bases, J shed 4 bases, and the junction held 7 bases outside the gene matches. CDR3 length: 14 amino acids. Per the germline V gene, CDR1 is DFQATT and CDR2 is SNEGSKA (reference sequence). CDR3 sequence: CSAEDRVTYNEQFF. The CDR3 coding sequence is TGCAGTGCTGAGGACAGGGTTACATACAATGAGCAGTTCTTC.

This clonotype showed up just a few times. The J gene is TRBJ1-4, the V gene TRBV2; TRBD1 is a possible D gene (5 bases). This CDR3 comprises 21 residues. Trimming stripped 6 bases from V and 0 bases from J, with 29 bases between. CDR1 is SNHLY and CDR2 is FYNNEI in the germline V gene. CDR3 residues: CASSGRAGLDNIFATNEKLFF. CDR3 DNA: TGTGCCAGCAGCGGAAGAGCGGGACTGGATAACATTTTTGCAACTAATGAAAAACTGTTTTTT.

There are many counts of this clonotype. The CDR3 region has the DNA TGTGCCAGCAGCGTTGGACCTGGTGGCACTGAAGCTTTCTTT. It is translated as CASSVGPGGTEAFF. This sequence joins TRBV9 and TRBJ1-1; D call uncertain. The CDR3 is made up of 14 amino acids. The ends were cut back, 2 bases at V and 4 bases at J, with 12 bases in the middle. The germline V gene encodes CDR1 SGDLS and CDR2 YYNGEE.

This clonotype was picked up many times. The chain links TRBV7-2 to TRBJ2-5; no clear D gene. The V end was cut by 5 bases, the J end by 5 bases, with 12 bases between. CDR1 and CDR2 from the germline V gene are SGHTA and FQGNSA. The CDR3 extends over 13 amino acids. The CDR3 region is CASSPPYLETQYF. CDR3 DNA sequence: TGTGCCAGCAGCCCGCCTTATTTGGAGACCCAGTACTTC. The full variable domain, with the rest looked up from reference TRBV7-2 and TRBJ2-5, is GAGVSQSPSNKVTEKGKDVELRCDPISGHTALYWYRQSLGQGLEFLIYFQGNSAPDKSGLPSDRFSAERTGGSVSTLTIQRTQQEDSAVYLCASSPPYLETQYFGPGTRLLVL.

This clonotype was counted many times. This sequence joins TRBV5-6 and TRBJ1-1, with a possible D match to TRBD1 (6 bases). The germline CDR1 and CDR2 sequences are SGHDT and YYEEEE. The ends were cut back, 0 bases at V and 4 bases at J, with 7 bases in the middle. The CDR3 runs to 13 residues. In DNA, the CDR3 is TGTGCCAGCAGCTTGGCAGGGGTCACTGAAGCTTTCTTT. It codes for CASSLAGVTEAFF.

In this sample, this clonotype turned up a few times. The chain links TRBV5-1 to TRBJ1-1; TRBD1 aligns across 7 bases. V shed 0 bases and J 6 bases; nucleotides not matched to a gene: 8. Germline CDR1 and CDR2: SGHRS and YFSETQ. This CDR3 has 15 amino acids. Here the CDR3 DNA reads TGCGCCAGCAGCTTGGACCTGACAGGGCTGGCTGAAGCTTTCTTT. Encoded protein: CASSLDLTGLAEAFF.

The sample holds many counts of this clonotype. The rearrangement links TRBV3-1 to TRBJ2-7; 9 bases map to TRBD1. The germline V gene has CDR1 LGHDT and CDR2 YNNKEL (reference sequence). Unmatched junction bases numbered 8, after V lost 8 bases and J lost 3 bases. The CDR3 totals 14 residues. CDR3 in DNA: TGTGCCAGCGGGTCAGGACAGGGGCTCTACGAGCAGTACTTC. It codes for CASGSGQGLYEQYF.